The 32 T cell receptor beta chains listed next were all sequenced from one sample in a study of T cell clonotyping in hematopoietic cell transplantation. Method: immunoSEQ multiplex PCR; TCRdb's copy keeps in-frame clones and lacks some. The repertoire consists of several thousand clones, with 87% occurring once and the leading ten covering 27%. Time point given: recipient sample about 28 days before transplant, after cytoreduction. Material: peripheral blood mononuclear cells, obtained before stem cell transplant. These receptors were collected from a woman aged 55-75 years with acute myeloid leukemia. Some clones in this sample may be carry-over from other donors' samples.

CDR3 sequence reads: CSLDGGAEAFF. CDR3 nucleotide sequence: TGCAGTCTTGATGGGGGGGCTGAAGCTTTCTTT. This rearrangement joins TRBV20-1 to TRBJ1-1, with TRBD1 as a possible D gene (5 bases). Germline V gene data show CDR1 as DFQATT and CDR2 as SNEGSKA (reference sequence). Deletions cut 8 bases from V and 6 bases from J, with 13 bases between. CDR3 size: 11 residues.

This chain uses TRBV30 with TRBJ2-1; 7 bases map to TRBD1. This CDR3 has 14 amino acids. With 4 bases clipped from V and 2 bases from J, the junction kept 5 bases outside the gene matches. The V gene's germline CDR1 is GTSNPN and CDR2 SVGIG (reference sequence). The CDR3 is CAWTGTATYNEQFF. For the CDR3, the DNA is TGTGCCTGGACCGGGACAGCCACCTACAATGAGCAGTTCTTC.

V and J are TRBV9 and TRBJ1-3; perhaps TRBD1 as D (5 bases). V gave up 4 bases and J gave up 3 bases, with 14 bases separating them. CDR1 is SGDLS, CDR2 YYNGEE, per germline. This CDR3 spans 15 amino acids. CDR3 protein: CASSTGGGIGNTIYF. CDR3 nucleotide sequence: TGTGCCAGCAGCACCGGGGGGGGGATTGGAAACACCATATATTTT.

The chain carries TRBV11-3 and TRBJ2-1; no reliable D call. Germline loops: CDR1 SGHNT, CDR2 YENEEA. There are 14 residues in the CDR3. Trimming stripped 1 base from V and 1 base from J, with 5 bases between. The DNA for the CDR3 is TGTGCCAGCAGCTTAGGGCAGTCCTACAATGAGCAGTTCTTC. Residues: CASSLGQSYNEQFF.

The chain is built from TRBV28 and TRBJ2-1; 7 positions match TRBD1. V lost 5 bases to trimming and J lost 15 bases; unmatched junction nucleotides: 16. The CDR3 runs to 14 residues. Germline V gene data show CDR1 as MDHEN and CDR2 as SYDVKM. CDR3 sequence: CASSDFIPGTVPFF. The CDR3 DNA is TGTGCCAGCAGTGATTTTATTCCCGGGACAGTTCCGTTCTTC. Variable domain in full (rest from reference TRBV28 and TRBJ2-1): DVKVTQSSRYLVKRTGEKVFLECVQDMDHENMFWYRQDPGLGLRLIYFSYDVKMKEKGDIPEGYSVSREKKERFSLILESASTNQTSMYLCASSDFIPGTVPFFGPGTRLTVL.

V usage is TRBV15 and J usage is TRBJ1-5, with 10 bases identical to TRBD1. The trim removed 1 base at V and 5 bases at J, leaving 5 bases unmatched. The V gene's germline CDR1 is LNHNV and CDR2 YYDKDF (reference sequence). The CDR3 covers 16 residues. CDR3 bases: TGTGCCACCAGCAGAGTACGGGGGACAGGGGATCAGCCCCAGCATTTT. Translated, it gives CATSRVRGTGDQPQHF.

The chain recombines TRBV11-2 with TRBJ2-1; possibly TRBD1 for D (6 bases). Germline CDR1 is SGHAT and CDR2 is FQNNGV. This CDR3 is built from 15 residues. Between the trimmed V and J ends, which lost 4 bases and 3 bases, there was a span of 13 bases. CDR3 sequence reads: CASSWGSDSYNEQFF. The CDR3 DNA is TGTGCCAGCAGCTGGGGTTCGGACAGCTACAATGAGCAGTTCTTC.

The chain links TRBV11-2 to TRBJ2-1; 7 bases fit TRBD2. Losses at the gene ends were 0 bases for V and 3 bases for J; bases not matched to a gene: 5. The CDR3 contains 16 residues. In germline, CDR1 is SGHAT, CDR2 FQNNGV. The CDR3 here is CASSLDWLADYNEQFF. CDR3 DNA sequence: TGTGCCAGCAGCTTAGATTGGCTAGCGGACTACAATGAGCAGTTCTTC.

The CDR3 DNA reads as TGTGCCAGCAGTGAATCCCTAGCGGGAGTTGCAGATACGCAGTATTTT. Translating it yields CASSESLAGVADTQYF. The chain links TRBV25-1 to TRBJ2-3; 10 bases match TRBD2. V shed 1 base and J 4 bases; nucleotides not matched to a gene: 5. This CDR3 has 16 residues. Germline-derived CDR1 and CDR2 are MGHDK and SYGVNS.

The chain uses TRBV29-1 and TRBJ2-1, with D possibly matching TRBD1 (6 bases). Trimming took off 2 bases at V and 2 bases at J, with 19 bases between the two ends. CDR3 length: 17 residues. Germline V gives CDR1 SQVTM, CDR2 ANQGSEA. CDR3 sequence reads: CSVEHYSETGPYNEQFF. In nucleotides, the CDR3 is TGCAGCGTTGAACATTATTCCGAAACAGGGCCCTACAATGAGCAGTTCTTC.

J is TRBJ1-2 and V is TRBV4-1; TRBD1 matches 7 bases. J gave up 7 bases and V 4 bases, and 15 bases lay outside the gene matches. CDR3 length: 16 amino acids. CDR1 and CDR2 (germline): MGHRA, YSYEKL. In DNA form, the CDR3 reads TGCGCCAGCAGCCGACCCGGTAGCAGGGGGATCGGTGGCTACACCTTC. It is translated as CASSRPGSRGIGGYTF.

The rearrangement uses TRBV19 and TRBJ1-2; D not certain. In germline, CDR1 is LNHDA, CDR2 SQIVND (reference sequence). The CDR3 consists of 16 residues. Trimming pared 6 bases from V and 0 bases from J, leaving 17 bases between. CDR3 in amino acids: CASSPGRGLSNYGYTF. DNA for the CDR3: TGTGCCAGTAGCCCCGGGCGTGGGCTCTCTAACTATGGCTACACCTTC.

J is TRBJ2-5 and V is TRBV5-1; 11 nucleotides match TRBD1. CDR1 SGHRS and CDR2 YFSETQ come from the germline V gene. The V and J ends lost 0 bases and 5 bases, in that order; junction bases with no gene match: 6. This CDR3 comprises 16 residues. In nucleotides, the CDR3 is TGCGCCAGCAGCTTGGTGGGACAGGGGGGGACGGAGACCCAGTACTTC. Protein sequence: CASSLVGQGGTETQYF. Full variable domain (rest looked up from reference TRBV5-1 and TRBJ2-5): KAGVTQTPRYLIKTRGQQVTLSCSPISGHRSVSWYQQTPGQGLQFLFEYFSETQRNKGNFPGRFSGRQFSNSRSEMNVSTLELGDSALYLCASSLVGQGGTETQYFGPGTRLLVL.

This clone was seen a single time. The chain couples TRBV6-6 to TRBJ1-1, with D possibly being TRBD1 (6 bases). V was shortened by 6 bases and J by 6 bases, with 14 bases between the two germline ends. Germline CDR1 is MNHNY and CDR2 is SVGAGI (reference sequence). The CDR3 totals 13 residues. The CDR3 protein is CASRPTGFPEAFF. As DNA, the CDR3 is TGTGCCAGCAGACCGACAGGTTTCCCTGAAGCTTTCTTT.

The rearrangement links TRBV7-9 to TRBJ2-5; TRBD1 matches at 7 bases. With 4 bases clipped from V and 1 base from J, the junction kept 6 bases outside the gene matches. Per the germline V gene, CDR1 is SEHNR and CDR2 is FQNEAQ (reference sequence). There are 15 residues in the CDR3. The CDR3 nucleotides read TGTGCCAGCAGCTCCAGGACAGGTCTCCAAGAGACCCAGTACTTC. It codes for CASSSRTGLQETQYF.

This sequence joins TRBV27 and TRBJ2-2; 7 bases match TRBD1. The germline V gene has CDR1 MNHEY and CDR2 SMNVEV (reference sequence). The CDR3 totals 15 residues. V was clipped by 3 bases and J by 6 bases; unmatched bases: 7. CDR3 DNA sequence: TGTGCCAGCAGTTTGACAGGGTGGGGCGCCGGGGAGCTGTTTTTT. The encoded protein is CASSLTGWGAGELFF.

The chain uses TRBV6-5 and TRBJ1-1; D not certain. This CDR3 spans 12 amino acids. CDR1 and CDR2 (germline): MNHEY, SVGAGI. V gave up 0 bases and J gave up 4 bases, with 3 bases separating them. The CDR3 loop reads CASSYSATEAFF. The CDR3 DNA follows: TGTGCCAGCAGTTACTCGGCCACTGAAGCTTTCTTT.

This chain joins TRBV11-1 and TRBJ1-1; the D gene is possibly TRBD1 (6 bases). In germline, CDR1 is SGHAT, CDR2 FQDESV (reference sequence). Trimming pared 1 base from V and 4 bases from J, leaving 10 bases between. CDR3 size: 14 residues. CDR3 DNA sequence: TGTGCCAGCAGCTTAGGGACAGTAAGCACTGAAGCTTTCTTT. Protein product: CASSLGTVSTEAFF.

The chain has TRBV29-1 and TRBJ2-2, with D perhaps TRBD1 (5 bases). From germline, CDR1 is SQVTM and CDR2 ANQGSEA. V was cut by 7 bases and J by 3 bases, with 9 bases left in between. This CDR3 is built from 12 residues. CDR3 sequence: CSAPTDTGELFF. The CDR3 bases are TGCAGCGCCCCGACAGACACCGGGGAGCTGTTTTTT.

The genes are TRBV19 and TRBJ2-2; D is unclear. Germline loops: CDR1 LNHDA, CDR2 SQIVND (reference sequence). Deletions cut 3 bases from V and 8 bases from J, with 10 bases between. The CDR3 is 13 residues long. The CDR3: CASSISALGELFF. The DNA for the CDR3 is TGTGCCAGTAGTATCAGCGCACTGGGGGAGCTGTTTTTT.

This chain connects TRBV30 to TRBJ2-2; D tentatively fits TRBD1 or TRBD2 (5 bases each). Per the germline V gene, CDR1 is GTSNPN and CDR2 is SVGIG (reference sequence). The CDR3 loop spans 12 amino acids. Trimming took 0 bases from V and 6 from J, leaving 5 bases between them. The CDR3 region has the DNA TGTGCCTGGAGTGTGGGGGCCGGGGAGCTGTTTTTT. Translating gives CAWSVGAGELFF.

The chain is built from TRBV7-9 and TRBJ2-1; TRBD2 aligns across 12 bases. The trim removed 7 bases at V and 8 bases at J, leaving 12 bases unmatched. The CDR3 spans 16 residues. Germline-derived CDR1 and CDR2 are SEHNR and FQNEAQ (reference sequence). CDR3 residues: CASTEAASGRADEQFF. The DNA for the CDR3 is TGTGCCAGCACCGAGGCGGCTAGCGGGAGGGCCGATGAGCAGTTCTTC.

The DNA for the CDR3 is TGCGCCAGCGTAAATCCAGGTACAGATACGCAGTATTTT. Translated: CASVNPGTDTQYF. The chain uses TRBV5-1 and TRBJ2-3; no firm D call. The length of the CDR3 is 13 residues. Trimming removed 7 bases from V and 3 bases from J, with 12 bases in between. CDR1 and CDR2 from the germline V gene are SGHRS and YFSETQ.

The chain combines TRBV30 with TRBJ1-1; D is undetermined. The ends were cut back, 0 bases at V and 6 bases at J, with 11 bases in the middle. This CDR3 has 13 residues. Germline CDR1 and CDR2: GTSNPN and SVGIG (reference sequence). The CDR3 region is CAWSVWRDPEAFF. The CDR3 nucleotides are TGTGCCTGGAGTGTATGGAGGGATCCTGAAGCTTTCTTT. The entire variable domain, with the rest obtained from reference TRBV30 and TRBJ1-1, is as follows: SQTIHQWPATLVQPVGSPLSLECTVEGTSNPNLYWYRQAAGRGLQLLFYSVGIGQISSEVPQNLSASRPQDRQFILSSKKLLLSDSGFYLCAWSVWRDPEAFFGQGTRLTVV.

This clone was seen once. The V call is TRBV30, the J call TRBJ1-3; the match to TRBD1 covers 11 bases. Per the germline V gene, CDR1 is GTSNPN and CDR2 is SVGIG (reference sequence). This CDR3 has 16 residues. V lost 1 base and J lost 2; bases outside the gene matches: 4. The CDR3 DNA follows: TGTGCCTGGAGTGGAGGGACAGGGGGAACTGGAAACACCATATATTTT. This codes for CAWSGGTGGTGNTIYF.

The chain uses TRBV19 and TRBJ2-2; D possibly matches TRBD1 or TRBD2 (5 bases each). The CDR3 runs to 14 residues. The germline V gene encodes CDR1 LNHDA and CDR2 SQIVND (reference sequence). The V end was cut by 10 bases, the J end by 1 base, with 13 bases between. CDR3: CATKGPVNTGELFF. The CDR3 DNA reads TGTGCCACTAAGGGACCGGTGAACACCGGGGAGCTGTTTTTT.

The DNA of the CDR3 is TGCGCCAGCAGCCAGGGGAAACTAGCGGGAGCCACAGATACGCAGTATTTT. It codes for CASSQGKLAGATDTQYF. J is TRBJ2-3 and V is TRBV4-1, with 11 bases fitting TRBD2. The CDR3 covers 17 residues. V lost 3 bases and J lost 2; bases outside the gene matches: 7. From germline, CDR1 is MGHRA and CDR2 YSYEKL.

This chain uses TRBV7-3 with TRBJ2-7; the match to TRBD1 covers 11 bases. Losses at the gene ends were 2 bases for V and 0 bases for J; bases not matched to a gene: 12. The CDR3 is made up of 19 amino acids. In germline, CDR1 is SGHTA, CDR2 FQGTGA. This chain's CDR3 is CASSLRLTRDRGISYEQYV. For the CDR3, the DNA is TGTGCCAGCAGCTTACGGCTCACCCGGGACAGGGGGATCTCCTACGAGCAGTACGTC.

The rearrangement uses TRBV6-4 and TRBJ2-3; a weak D match, TRBD1 (5 bases). The CDR3 runs to 15 residues. Germline V lookup: CDR1 MRHNA, CDR2 SNTAGT. Trimming took off 2 bases at V and 1 base at J, with 10 bases between the two ends. CDR3 bases: TGTGCCAGCAGTGACGAGGCAGGGCGCACAGATACGCAGTATTTT. It is translated as CASSDEAGRTDTQYF.

This rearrangement joins TRBV4-1 to TRBJ2-7; D is unresolved. Per germline, CDR1 MGHRA and CDR2 YSYEKL. V was cut by 1 base and J by 2 bases, with 15 bases left in between. The CDR3 sequence is 16 residues long. CDR3 in amino acids: CASSQVGSLGTYEQYF. DNA for the CDR3: TGCGCCAGCAGCCAAGTAGGCTCCCTCGGCACCTACGAGCAGTACTTC.

The chain employs TRBV6-1 and TRBJ2-3; D may be TRBD2 (6 bases). The CDR3 loop spans 15 amino acids. The V gene's germline CDR1 is MNHNS and CDR2 SASEGT. The V gene lost 4 bases and the J gene lost 3 bases, with 14 bases spanning the gap. The CDR3 region is CASSGVDGSTDTQYF. CDR3 in DNA: TGTGCCAGCAGTGGGGTTGACGGGAGTACAGATACGCAGTATTTT.

For this clone: Germline and junction disagree at one end, which may indicate a read error. The chain combines TRBV7-7 with TRBJ2-1, with 7 nucleotides matching TRBD2. This CDR3 is built from 14 residues. Germline V gene data show CDR1 as SSHAT and CDR2 as FNYEAQ (reference sequence). CDR3 sequence: CASSLSLKRGEQFF. DNA of the CDR3: TGTGCTAGCAGCTTAAGTTTGAAGCGGGGTGAGCAGTTCTTC.